The entry below describes one T cell receptor beta chain. Its antigen has not been determined. No base quality values were provided; no much bigger clone lies one nucleotide off. These data are taken from a study of control samples from healthy donors and cancer patients (TCRdb year 2020). CDR1 is given as SGHRS and CDR2 as YFSETQ, both from the germline V gene. The CDR3 starts with the cysteine, ends with the phenylalanine, and has 14 residues. CDR3 DNA is the only sequence kept; it has 42 bases, read in frame from the first base. The junction shows trimming of 4 bases on V and 6 bases on J, plus 16 bases between the germline ends. Libraries were made using the immunoSEQ multiplex PCR assay. The table was pulled from immuneACCESS by TCRdb, which kept in-frame rearrangements only. Such tables lose some clones; where checked, under half of the loss comes from unresolved V genes, and the rest has no known cause. The sample table records 73,000 or so clones; about 88% of these occur just once. The ten most abundant clones make up around 3.8% of the sample.

The TCR was taken from a woman aged 45-65 years in good health. The specimen sequenced was blood. The chain joins TRBV5-1 to TRBJ1-1, with the D gene uncertain. The DNA sequence reads TGCGCCAGCAGCCAGGACCCTTCTGGCGCTGAAGCTTTCTTT. It translates as CASSQDPSGAEAFF.